Presented here are 11 T cell receptor beta chains from one specimen sequenced in a study of monozygotic twins with cystic fibrosis (dated by TCRdb to about 2021). The method behind the library was the immunoSEQ multiplex PCR assay. TCRdb retrieved this table from immuneACCESS and kept in-frame rearrangements only. Not all clones are present; in checked studies, unresolved V genes account for under half, and no reason is known for the remainder. The sample profile shows fewer than 15,000 clones; around 85% of them were found once. The ten largest clones capture 0.45% to 0.55% of the sample. Sequencing was done on a sample of blood. The source is a man aged 18 to 30 with cystic fibrosis.

J is TRBJ2-4 and V is TRBV7-2; possible D gene TRBD1, 6 bases. Trimming cost V 5 bases and J 6 bases, with 20 bases left between them. Germline CDR1 and CDR2: SGHTA and FQGNSA. The CDR3 length is 16 residues. The DNA for the CDR3 is TGTGCCAGCAGCGACCGACAGGAGATAGCCGGAAACATTCAGTACTTC. It encodes CASSDRQEIAGNIQYF.

This clone was detected a few times. The V gene is TRBV14, the J gene TRBJ1-4; no clear D gene. CDR3 length: 15 residues. V lost 4 bases, J lost 0 bases, and 9 bases lay in between. The germline V gene has CDR1 SGHDN and CDR2 FVKESK. The CDR3 reads CASSLVGTTNEKLFF. As DNA, the CDR3 is TGTGCCAGCAGCCTAGTAGGAACAACTAATGAAAAACTGTTTTTT.

The V call is TRBV30, the J call TRBJ1-1; TRBD1 agrees at 7 bases. CDR3 length: 16 amino acids. Germline V gene data show CDR1 as GTSNPN and CDR2 as SVGIG (reference sequence). The V segment lost 1 base and the J segment 11 bases; nucleotides outside the gene matches: 19. CDR3 protein: CAWSGEIPGQFLRAFF. As DNA, the CDR3 is TGTGCCTGGAGTGGCGAGATTCCGGGACAGTTTCTTAGGGCTTTCTTT.

V usage is TRBV7-8 and J usage is TRBJ2-7; D not certain. The CDR3 runs 15 residues. Germline CDR1 reads SGHVS; CDR2 reads FQNEAQ. V gave up 4 bases and J gave up 6 bases, with 19 bases separating them. The CDR3 sequence: CASSSTTAAVGEQYF. The CDR3 DNA is TGTGCCAGCAGCTCGACGACCGCCGCGGTAGGCGAGCAGTACTTC.

The chain has TRBV12-5 and TRBJ2-3, with D perhaps assigned TRBD1 or TRBD2 (6 bases each). V lost 1 base to trimming and J lost 3 bases, with 14 bases between them. CDR1 and CDR2 from the germline V gene are LGHNT and FRNRAP. The CDR3 runs 16 residues. The CDR3 DNA sequence: TGTGCTAGTGGTTTGGCACGAACAGGGAGGACAGATACGCAGTATTTT. As protein: CASGLARTGRTDTQYF.

The chain has TRBV23-1 and TRBJ2-3; D is possibly TRBD1 (5 bases). TRBV23-1 carries the ORF label, with uncertain function. Trimming pared 0 bases from V and 2 bases from J, leaving 12 bases between. This CDR3 is 16 amino acids long. Here the CDR3 reads CASSQSGREVTDTQYF. CDR3 DNA: TGCGCCAGCAGTCAATCCGGCAGGGAAGTCACAGATACGCAGTATTTT.

The rearrangement links TRBV11-2 to TRBJ2-5, with D perhaps TRBD1 or TRBD2 (5 bases each). CDR3 length: 13 amino acids. Trimming shortened V by 6 bases and J by 3 bases, and 11 bases separated the two germline ends. The germline V gene has CDR1 SGHAT and CDR2 FQNNGV. This chain's CDR3 is CASSYGTKETQYF. For the CDR3, the DNA is TGTGCCAGCAGTTATGGGACGAAAGAGACCCAGTACTTC. Together with reference TRBV11-2 and TRBJ2-5, the CDR3 gives the full variable domain: EAGVAQSPRYKIIEKRQSVAFWCNPISGHATLYWYQQILGQGPKLLIQFQNNGVVDDSQLPKDRFSAERLKGVDSTLKIQPAKLEDSAVYLCASSYGTKETQYFGPGTRLLVL.

V gene TRBV5-1 combines with J gene TRBJ2-3, with 7 bases lining up with TRBD2. V gave up 3 bases and J gave up 3 bases; unmatched junction bases: 10. Germline CDR1 reads SGHRS; CDR2 reads YFSETQ. This CDR3 contains 16 residues. The CDR3 DNA follows: TGCGCCAGCAGCTACACTCCGGGACTAAGGACAGATACGCAGTATTTT. Its protein is CASSYTPGLRTDTQYF. The full variable domain, rest sourced from reference TRBV5-1 and TRBJ2-3, is KAGVTQTPRYLIKTRGQQVTLSCSPISGHRSVSWYQQTPGQGLQFLFEYFSETQRNKGNFPGRFSGRQFSNSRSEMNVSTLELGDSALYLCASSYTPGLRTDTQYFGPGTRLTVL.

This chain uses TRBV28 with TRBJ2-2; 10 nucleotides match TRBD1. J lost 9 bases, V lost 3 bases, and 7 bases had no gene match. Per germline, CDR1 MDHEN and CDR2 SYDVKM. The CDR3 extends over 15 amino acids. The CDR3 region is CASSFGDRGIRELFF. In DNA form, the CDR3 reads TGTGCCAGCAGTTTCGGGGACAGGGGTATTAGGGAGCTGTTTTTT.

The chain employs TRBV29-1 and TRBJ1-1; no definite D call. The CDR3 is 12 amino acids. Between the trimmed V and J ends, which lost 4 bases and 4 bases, there was a span of 10 bases. In germline, CDR1 is SQVTM, CDR2 ANQGSEA. This CDR3 is CSVGGQRTEAFF. The CDR3 region has the DNA TGCAGCGTTGGTGGGCAGCGCACTGAAGCTTTCTTT.

The chain carries TRBV9 and TRBJ2-3; TRBD2 is a possible D gene (7 bases). V was cut by 0 bases and J by 5 bases, with 13 bases left in between. CDR3 length: 15 amino acids. Germline CDR1 SGDLS, CDR2 YYNGEE. As DNA, the CDR3 is TGTGCCAGCAGCGTAGGTGCGGGGGCGGGAGATACGCAGTATTTT. Translation gives CASSVGAGAGDTQYF. The whole variable domain, filled in from reference TRBV9 and TRBJ2-3, reads DSGVTQTPKHLITATGQRVTLRCSPRSGDLSVYWYQQSLDQGLQFLIQYYNGEERAKGNILERFSAQQFPDLHSELNLSSLELGDSALYFCASSVGAGAGDTQYFGPGTRLTVL.